The source of this T cell receptor beta chain is a study of T cells in Graves' hyperthyroidism and ophthalmopathy. General observations from the study: Blood shared most expanded thyroid clonotypes above 0.001.

Using RNA transcripts as the source, TCR beta CDR3 regions were amplified. TCR CDR3 regions were first amplified by RT-PCR with HTBI primers. TCRdb ran MiXCR on the multiplex PCR reads and lists one entry per CDR3 protein. In the table there are around 300,000 distinct CDR3 sequences, roughly a fifth of which are singletons. In the case of this clonotype: The antigen is undetermined.

The CDR3 covers 15 residues. Trimming pared 6 bases from V and 5 bases from J, leaving 19 bases between. Germline-derived CDR1 and CDR2 are LNHDA and SQIVND (reference sequence). The sequence came from a man in his forties or fifties with Graves' ophthalmopathy. J is TRBJ2-5 and V is TRBV19; a possible D gene is TRBD2 (5 bases). Sequencing used blood. Here the CDR3 reads CASSPWDARGETQYF. CDR3 nucleotide sequence: TGTGCCAGTAGCCCTTGGGATGCACGAGGGGAGACCCAGTACTTC. The full variable domain, completed using reference TRBV19 and TRBJ2-5, is DGGITQSPKYLFRKEGQNVTLSCEQNLNHDAMYWYRQDPGQGLRLIYYSQIVNDFQKGDIAEGYSVSREKKESFPLTVTSAQKNPTAFYLCASSPWDARGETQYFGPGTRLLVL.